The next 15 T cell receptor beta chains were all read from a single sample in a study of CXCR3-negative and CXCR3-positive naive CD8 T cells. Libraries of TRB cDNA were made by 5' RACE and carried UMIs. TCRdb processed the 5' RACE reads again and assigns one entry to each CDR3 protein, with no DNA. This repertoire comprises 45,000 to 60,000 distinct CDR3 sequences; its ten largest clones make up 20% to 25%. Sequencing used memory CD8+ T cells from blood. These TCRs come from a human donor in good health. Some clones in this sample may be carry-over from other donors' samples.

The chain couples TRBV29-1 to TRBJ2-1; as DNA is missing, the TRBD2 call by TCRdb cannot be tested. The CDR3 spans 13 residues. Germline-derived CDR1 and CDR2 are SQVTM and ANQGSEA. The CDR3 here is CSVGRQGWDEQFF.

This sequence joins TRBV5-1 and TRBJ2-7; the TCRdb call, TRBD1, lacks DNA for checking. Per germline, CDR1 SGHRS and CDR2 YFSETQ. The CDR3 runs to 15 residues. The CDR3 reads CASSYFRGITYEQYF.

The chain is built from TRBV4-2 and TRBJ1-2; TCRdb's assignment of TRBD1 cannot be checked, as there is no DNA. Per germline, CDR1 LGHNA and CDR2 YNFKEQ. The CDR3 has 16 residues. This CDR3 is CASSQTGARGTEGYTF.

This chain joins TRBV10-3 and TRBJ2-5; TCRdb designates TRBD1, a call that cannot be tested without DNA. The CDR3 runs 15 residues. The germline gives CDR1 ENHRY, CDR2 SYGVKD. CDR3: CAISVEGENQETQYF.

CDR3 in amino acids: CSVEERLAGYNEQFF. The V call is TRBV29-1, the J call TRBJ2-1; TCRdb designates TRBD2, a call that cannot be tested without DNA. The germline CDR1 and CDR2 sequences are SQVTM and ANQGSEA. The CDR3 has 15 residues.

The chain uses TRBV12-3 or TRBV12-4 and TRBJ1-1; TCRdb lists TRBD1, though no DNA is available to test this call. The CDR3 covers 17 residues. Here the CDR3 reads CASSFGQGGGVNTEAFF.

CDR3 sequence reads: CASSLGAETYEQYF. V usage is TRBV5-1 and J usage is TRBJ2-7; without DNA, the TCRdb call of TRBD2 cannot be checked. Germline V gives CDR1 SGHRS, CDR2 YFSETQ. The CDR3 is 14 amino acids.

The V call is TRBV7-6, the J call TRBJ2-5. Germline V gives CDR1 SGHVS, CDR2 FNYEAQ. The CDR3 sequence is 11 residues long. CDR3 loop: CASSWSETQYF.

This chain links TRBV6-4 with TRBJ1-1. Per germline, CDR1 MRHNA and CDR2 SNTAGT. The CDR3 loop spans 14 amino acids. The CDR3 loop reads CASSDSGEATEAFF.

The chain joins TRBV14 to TRBJ1-6. CDR1 and CDR2 (germline): SGHDN, FVKESK. This CDR3 comprises 15 residues. CDR3 sequence: CASSGRLNVDSPLHF. Full variable domain (outside the CDR3, taken from reference TRBV14 and TRBJ1-6): EAGVTQFPSHSVIEKGQTVTLRCDPISGHDNLYWYRRVMGKEIKFLLHFVKESKQDESGMPNNRFLAERTGGTYSTLKVQPAELEDSGVYFCASSGRLNVDSPLHFGNGTRLTVT.

V and J are TRBV29-1 and TRBJ2-7. Germline CDR1 SQVTM, CDR2 ANQGSEA. The CDR3 is 12 residues long. The CDR3 sequence is CSVESGPSEQYF.

The chain is built from TRBV9 and TRBJ2-7. This CDR3 has 14 residues. Germline V gene data show CDR1 as SGDLS and CDR2 as YYNGEE. The CDR3 reads CASSAYSASYEQYF.

The gene calls are TRBV14 and TRBJ2-1; TCRdb outputs TRBD1, but without DNA this stays unchecked. The germline V gene has CDR1 SGHDN and CDR2 FVKESK. The CDR3 is made up of 16 amino acids. CDR3 loop: CASSETGTPSYNEQFF.

The chain employs TRBV6-2 or TRBV6-3 and TRBJ2-7; the D call of TRBD1 rests on TCRdb alone, since no DNA is present to check it. CDR3 length: 16 residues. Germline loops: CDR1 MNHEY, CDR2 SVGEGT. The CDR3 loop reads CASSYSGQERVYEQYF.

V and J are TRBV6-6 and TRBJ2-7; TCRdb's assignment of TRBD1 cannot be checked, as there is no DNA. The CDR3 consists of 13 residues. The germline V gene has CDR1 MNHNY and CDR2 SVGAGI (reference sequence). The CDR3 here is CASSSSPGSEQYF.